The present T cell receptor beta chain was sequenced within a study of shared clonotypes between healthy human individuals. TCRdb's table, derived via immunoSEQ multiplex PCR, lists solely in-frame clones and lacks some. The table shows about 2.1 million clones, with 93% occurring only once. Losses at the gene ends were 3 bases for V and 1 base for J; bases not matched to a gene: 6. There are 18 residues in the CDR3. Germline V lookup: CDR1 LNHDA, CDR2 SQIVND (reference sequence). CD45RO negativity and positive selection for CCR7 defined naive CD8 cells, a population that excluded terminally differentiated effector memory CD45RA+ cells.

Sequencing was done on a sample of naive CD8+ T cells from PBMCs. The TCR was taken from a man younger than 30 in good health. Some clones in this sample may be carry-over from other donors' samples. The rearrangement joins TRBV19 to TRBJ2-1, with 13 bases lining up with TRBD2. The CDR3 is CASSIGTSGEGSYNEQFF. For the CDR3, the DNA is TGTGCCAGTAGTATCGGGACTAGCGGGGAGGGATCCTACAATGAGCAGTTCTTC.